This TCR beta chain appears in the sequencing data of a study of blood T cells in healthy people across ages. Germline V gene data show CDR1 as SNHLY and CDR2 as FYNNEI. Between the trimmed V and J ends, which lost 7 bases and 0 bases, there was a span of 10 bases. This CDR3 region has 15 residues. This clonotype has a handful of counts. Its antigen is currently unknown. Study observations and caveats: Naive CD4+ cells and diversity were both higher in long-lived donors than in aged donors.

A second PCR of roughly 6 to 12 cycles used a sample-barcoded 5' primer and a J-beta primer mix. TCRdb reprocessed the 5' RACE reads with MiXCR, giving one entry per CDR3 protein. The repertoire includes approximately 1,700,000 distinct CDR3 sequences, about two fifths of them detected once, and 23% sits in the top ten. V gene TRBV2 combines with J gene TRBJ2-6; D ambiguous. This sequence was found in a human donor in good health. The sample taken for sequencing was blood. CDR3 region: CASIWAPSGANVLTF. The CDR3 nucleotides read TGTGCCAGCATTTGGGCGCCCTCTGGGGCCAACGTCCTGACTTTC.